The following is a T cell receptor (beta chain) sequence with its context. Its antigen remains unknown. These data come from a study of OX40 agonist ivuxolimab in advanced cancers. Trimming left V 1 base short and J 5 bases short, with 6 bases between. Germline CDR1 is GTSNPN and CDR2 is SVGIG (reference sequence). This CDR3 contains 12 residues. Study-wide findings and caveats: Expanded clones belonging to CD8+ T cells outnumbered, on average, those of CD4+. Among the least clonally expanded were partial responders at 0.1-3.0 mg/kg. Also showing low normalized T-cell clonal expansion were some of the nonresponders.

Clones were read by immunoSEQ multiplex PCR, and TCRdb kept only the in-frame ones, dropping some. The table lists about 9,800 clones, 70% to 90% of them singletons, with roughly 13% in the top ten. The V call is TRBV30, the J call TRBJ1-5; D gene ambiguous. This sequence was found in an adult with an advanced solid tumor such as melanoma, head and neck, liver or kidney cancer. The sample consisted of CD4+ or CD8+ T cells sorted from blood, taken in a trial of the OX40 agonist ivuxolimab. CDR3 residues: CAWSGDDQPQHF. CDR3 sequence (DNA): TGTGCCTGGAGTGGGGATGATCAGCCCCAGCATTTT.